Shown below are 28 T cell receptor beta chains from a single sample sequenced in a study of identical twins. MiXCR was run by TCRdb on the 5' RACE reads, yielding one entry per CDR3 protein. The sample lists some 1,700,000 distinct CDR3 sequences, roughly a third occurring once. The sample was cord blood. These receptors were taken from a newborn girl in good health.

This clonotype was counted only a few times. This chain connects TRBV25-1 to TRBJ1-2; D is undetermined. The CDR3 runs 14 residues. The ends were cut back, 2 bases at V and 5 bases at J, with 12 bases in the middle. Germline V gene sequence: CDR1 MGHDK, CDR2 SYGVNS. The chain's CDR3 is CASSEIDTIYGYTF. CDR3 sequence (DNA): TGTGCCAGCAGTGAAATTGATACCATATATGGCTACACCTTC.

This chain joins TRBV7-9 and TRBJ1-2, with TRBD1 matching 8 bases. The CDR3 covers 17 residues. V shed 1 base, J shed 2 bases, and the junction held 9 bases outside the gene matches. The germline V gene has CDR1 SEHNR and CDR2 FQNEAQ (reference sequence). The CDR3 nucleotides read TGTGCCAGCAGCTTAGGAATTAGGACAGGGAAAAACTATGGCTACACCTTC. This codes for CASSLGIRTGKNYGYTF.

This clonotype was counted between two and nine times. The gene calls are TRBV12-3 or TRBV12-4 and TRBJ2-2; D is ambiguous. Trimming cost V 5 bases and J 3 bases, with 13 bases left between them. This CDR3 comprises 15 residues. The CDR3 region has the DNA TGTGCCAGCAGTCCCCCGAGGCGGTACACCGGGGAGCTGTTTTTT. It codes for CASSPPRRYTGELFF.

Regarding this clonotype: The DNA is omitted, as the CDR3 cannot be located on it reliably, and the CDR3 follows TCRdb's listing. CDR3: CASSTSTDRGRGAYEQYF. J is TRBJ2-7 and V is TRBV25-1; the table's D call TRBD1 went unverified against the DNA. From its first to its last residue, the CDR3 has 18 amino acids. CDR1 is MGHDK, CDR2 SYGVNS, per germline.

This chain connects TRBV7-7 to TRBJ2-2, with 12 positions matching TRBD1. CDR3 length: 18 residues. Trimming at V came to 1 base and at J to 3 bases, leaving 6 bases not matched to a gene. In germline, CDR1 is SSHAT, CDR2 FNYEAQ (reference sequence). In DNA form, the CDR3 reads TGTGCCAGCAGCTTAGGCCCCGGGACAGGGGGCTACACCGGGGAGCTGTTTTTT. Encoded protein: CASSLGPGTGGYTGELFF.

This sequence joins TRBV3-1 and TRBJ2-5; D is uncertain. The CDR3 is 15 amino acids. CDR1 and CDR2 from the germline V gene are LGHDT and YNNKEL (reference sequence). The ends were cut back, 1 base at V and 2 bases at J, with 11 bases in the middle. Written as DNA, the CDR3 is TGTGCCAGCAGCCAAGGCATCCACCAGCAAGAGACCCAGTACTTC. It codes for CASSQGIHQQETQYF.

This clonotype was observed a handful of times. The chain uses TRBV29-1 and TRBJ2-5; D gene ambiguous. Germline loops: CDR1 SQVTM, CDR2 ANQGSEA. Trimming took 2 bases from V and 5 from J, leaving 12 bases between them. This CDR3 spans 13 amino acids. The CDR3 loop reads CSVESSARETQYF. In nucleotides, the CDR3 is TGCAGCGTTGAATCCAGTGCCCGGGAGACCCAGTACTTC.

This clonotype was counted between two and nine times. The genes are TRBV15 and TRBJ2-3, with D tentatively TRBD1 or TRBD2 (5 bases each). V was trimmed by 0 bases and J by 5 bases, leaving 12 bases between them. Germline CDR1 and CDR2: LNHNV and YYDKDF (reference sequence). This CDR3 is 15 amino acids long. The CDR3 spells CATSRDLLGEDTQYF. The CDR3, as DNA: TGTGCCACCAGCAGAGACCTCTTGGGGGAAGATACGCAGTATTTT. The full variable domain, rest sourced from reference TRBV15 and TRBJ2-3, is DAMVIQNPRYQVTQFGKPVTLSCSQTLNHNVMYWYQQKSSQAPKLLFHYYDKDFNNEADTPDNFQSRRPNTSFCFLDIRSPGLGDTAMYLCATSRDLLGEDTQYFGPGTRLTVL.

This sequence joins TRBV20-1 and TRBJ2-7; 8 bases line up with TRBD2. V lost 0 bases, J lost 7 bases, and 20 bases stayed unmatched. The CDR3 has 18 residues. Germline V gene data show CDR1 as DFQATT and CDR2 as SNEGSKA (reference sequence). DNA for the CDR3: TGCAGTGCTAGAGATCTGGGAGTAGCGGGATCAAGGTCGGGGGAGCAGTACTTC. As protein: CSARDLGVAGSRSGEQYF.

The chain employs TRBV7-2 and TRBJ2-3; 7 bases line up with TRBD2. V shed 2 bases, J shed 2 bases, and the junction held 7 bases outside the gene matches. Per germline, CDR1 SGHTA and CDR2 FQGNSA. This CDR3 has 16 amino acids. This chain's CDR3 is CASSLSRAGTTDTQYF. CDR3 DNA: TGTGCCAGCAGCTTAAGCCGAGCGGGAACCACAGATACGCAGTATTTT.

The CDR3 bases are TGTGCCAGCAGTTTTCAGGGTCGGAATTCACCCCTCCACTTT. This gives the protein CASSFQGRNSPLHF. The rearrangement uses TRBV12-3 or TRBV12-4 and TRBJ1-6, with TRBD1 as a possible D gene (5 bases). The CDR3 is 14 residues long. With 3 bases removed from V and 7 bases from J, the gap between germline ends came to 10 bases.

The chain has TRBV7-6 and TRBJ2-3; perhaps TRBD1 as D (7 bases). CDR1 and CDR2 (germline): SGHVS, FNYEAQ. Trimming took 6 bases from V and 5 from J, leaving 15 bases between them. This CDR3 has 14 amino acids. The CDR3 DNA sequence: TGTGCCAGCAGTAGGAGGGGGCTTGGAGATACGCAGTATTTT. This encodes CASSRRGLGDTQYF.

V gene TRBV4-2 combines with J gene TRBJ2-4; TRBD2 matches 9 bases. From germline, CDR1 is LGHNA and CDR2 YNFKEQ. The V segment lost 1 base and the J segment 13 bases; nucleotides outside the gene matches: 17. The CDR3 length is 17 residues. CDR3 bases: TGTGCCAGCAGCCAAGGGTTGGGAGCGGGGGGTAAGAATGAGCAGTACTTC. This codes for CASSQGLGAGGKNEQYF.

The chain uses TRBV10-3 and TRBJ2-7; D remains unclear. The CDR3 has 13 amino acids. V was trimmed by 4 bases and J by 7 bases, leaving 14 bases between them. From germline, CDR1 is ENHRY and CDR2 SYGVKD. DNA of the CDR3: TGTGCCATCAGTGCTGGCCTAACCAATGAGCAGTACTTC. As protein: CAISAGLTNEQYF.

There are many counts of this clonotype. This chain links TRBV3-1 with TRBJ2-7; unclear D gene. CDR3 length equals 12 residues. CDR1 is LGHDT, CDR2 YNNKEL, per germline (reference sequence). V was cut by 4 bases and J by 3 bases, with 7 bases left in between. The CDR3 DNA sequence: TGTGCCAGCAGCCGCGGATTCTACGAGCAGTACTTC. This encodes CASSRGFYEQYF.

Comment on this clonotype: Compared with germline, one end of the junction differs, possibly owing to a read error. This sequence joins TRBV3-1 and TRBJ2-3, with D unclear. The CDR3 is 13 residues long. Germline V CDR1 and CDR2: LGHDT, YNNKEL (reference sequence). This CDR3 reads CASSQDQPDMQYF. The CDR3 DNA sequence: TGTGCCAGCAGCCAAGATCAGCCAGATATGCAGTATTTT.

This clonotype was seen a handful of times. The gene calls are TRBV2 and TRBJ1-2, with unresolved D. CDR1 is SNHLY and CDR2 is FYNNEI in the germline V gene. The V gene lost 3 bases and the J gene lost 4 bases, with 6 bases spanning the gap. This CDR3 has 12 residues. The CDR3 is CASSDDGYGYTF. In DNA, the CDR3 is TGTGCCAGCAGTGACGACGGCTATGGCTACACCTTC.

This clonotype was picked up a small number of times. V gene TRBV12-3 or TRBV12-4 combines with J gene TRBJ2-1, with D possibly matching TRBD1 (5 bases). This CDR3 is 14 amino acids long. The V end was cut by 3 bases, the J end by 4 bases, with 10 bases between. CDR3 amino acids: CASSLAQEYNEQFF. The CDR3 DNA follows: TGTGCCAGCAGTTTGGCACAGGAGTACAATGAGCAGTTCTTC.

This clonotype was observed a few times. This sequence joins TRBV6-6 and TRBJ1-5; perhaps TRBD1 as D (6 bases). The CDR3 sequence is 15 residues long. CDR1 and CDR2 from the germline V gene are MNHNY and SVGAGI (reference sequence). The germline V and J ends were trimmed by 4 bases and 3 bases, with 13 bases remaining between them. The CDR3 sequence: CASSSEGHINQPQHF. The CDR3 region has the DNA TGTGCCAGCAGTTCAGAGGGACACATCAATCAGCCCCAGCATTTT.

Remarks on this clonotype: An end of the junction differs from the germline gene, which may be a read error. The genes are TRBV7-9 and TRBJ2-2, with D possibly being TRBD1 (6 bases). The CDR3 is 16 amino acids. Per the germline V gene, CDR1 is SEHNR and CDR2 is FQNEAQ (reference sequence). The CDR3 sequence: CASSLRGGANTGERFF. The CDR3 nucleotides read TGTGCCAGCAGCCTACGTGGGGGCGCGAACACCGGGGAGCGGTTTTTT.

This chain connects TRBV5-1 to TRBJ2-3, with D perhaps TRBD1 or TRBD2 (5 bases each). Germline assignment: CDR1 SGHRS and CDR2 YFSETQ. V was clipped by 4 bases and J by 1 base, with 22 bases between them. The CDR3 contains 18 residues. The CDR3 sequence is CASSRGVSAETRTDTQYF. For the CDR3, the DNA is TGCGCCAGCAGCCGAGGGGTTTCGGCGGAAACCCGCACAGATACGCAGTATTTT.

This clonotype was detected only a few times. The chain couples TRBV20-1 to TRBJ2-2; TRBD1 aligns across 7 bases. In germline, CDR1 is DFQATT, CDR2 SNEGSKA (reference sequence). Germline trimming cut 5 bases from V and 2 bases from J; bases unmatched to any gene: 5. The CDR3 has 14 residues. In DNA, the CDR3 is TGCAGTGCTTCCGGGACAGATAACACCGGGGAGCTGTTTTTT. It specifies CSASGTDNTGELFF.

This clonotype appeared a few times. The junction differs from germline at one of its ends, possibly a read error. CDR3 nucleotides: TGTGCCAGCAGTTACTATGGGTTGGGAGGACCCTACGATGAGCAGTTCTTC. Amino acids: CASSYYGLGGPYDEQFF. The rearrangement links TRBV6-2 or TRBV6-3 to TRBJ2-1; TRBD2 is a possible D gene (6 bases). CDR1 is MNHEY, CDR2 SVGEGT, per germline. CDR3 length: 17 amino acids.

Worth noting for this clonotype: Relative to the germline gene, one junction end is altered; a read error may explain this. The V and J genes are TRBV15 and TRBJ2-3; unclear D gene. CDR1 is LNHNV, CDR2 YYDKDF, per germline (reference sequence). This CDR3 contains 13 residues. CDR3 nucleotide sequence: TGTGGCACCAGCAGAGATGCCGCCCGTACGCAGTATTTT. This gives the protein CGTSRDAARTQYF.

This clonotype was seen many times. The V gene is TRBV11-2, the J gene TRBJ1-6; D is unclear. The CDR3 is 14 amino acids. Germline V gives CDR1 SGHAT, CDR2 FQNNGV. V was clipped by 5 bases and J by 2 bases, with 7 bases between them. This CDR3 is CASSPGTYNSPLHF. Written as DNA, the CDR3 is TGTGCCAGCAGCCCGGGTACCTATAATTCACCCCTCCACTTT.

This rearrangement joins TRBV30 to TRBJ2-1; unclear D gene. There are 13 residues in the CDR3. The germline V gene has CDR1 GTSNPN and CDR2 SVGIG (reference sequence). V was pared by 0 bases and J by 7 bases, with 10 bases between. The CDR3 sequence is CAWSVSLGNEQFF. CDR3 in DNA: TGTGCCTGGAGTGTAAGTCTGGGGAATGAGCAGTTCTTC.

The chain carries TRBV20-1 and TRBJ2-3; 7 nucleotides match TRBD2. The CDR3 contains 13 residues. Losses at the gene ends were 7 bases for V and 2 bases for J; bases not matched to a gene: 6. Germline CDR1 reads DFQATT; CDR2 reads SNEGSKA (reference sequence). This CDR3 is CSVKRDLTDTQYF. CDR3 sequence (DNA): TGCAGTGTGAAGCGGGACCTCACAGATACGCAGTATTTT.

Concerning this clonotype itself: A clone one base away is much larger, so this may be a read error. CDR3 amino acids: CAGSLGTGGNSPLHF. CDR3 nucleotide sequence: TGTGCCGGCAGTTTAGGGACAGGCGGAAATTCACCCCTCCACTTT. The gene calls are TRBV27 and TRBJ1-6; 8 nucleotides align to TRBD1. The CDR3 has 15 residues. CDR1 and CDR2 (germline): MNHEY, SMNVEV (reference sequence).